The 25 T cell receptor beta chains reported below all come from one sample, sequenced in a study of neurological immune-mediated disorders. TCRdb re-called the 5' RACE reads through MiXCR, storing one row per CDR3 protein. The sample carries about 46,000 distinct CDR3 sequences, 2.5% to 3.5% recorded once. The specimen was PBMCs. These receptor sequences come from a woman between 50 and 59 years old with multiple sclerosis.

This clonotype appeared many times. The chain couples TRBV5-1 to TRBJ1-5; D call uncertain. The germline V gene encodes CDR1 SGHRS and CDR2 YFSETQ. The CDR3 contains 14 residues. Trimming removed 1 base at V and 4 bases at J, with 9 bases between. The CDR3 protein is CASSLFGENQPQHF. The CDR3 bases are TGCGCCAGCAGCTTGTTTGGAGAAAATCAGCCCCAGCATTTT.

This clonotype occurred many times. The V call is TRBV24-1, the J call TRBJ2-5; 7 positions match TRBD1. The J segment lost 0 bases and the V segment lost 3 bases, leaving 9 bases of the junction unmatched. CDR1 is KGHDR, CDR2 SFDVKD, per germline. The CDR3 consists of 17 residues. This chain's CDR3 is CATSDTQGTADQETQYF. The CDR3 DNA is TGTGCCACCAGTGATACGCAGGGGACAGCCGACCAAGAGACCCAGTACTTC.

This clonotype turned up a few times. A much larger clone lies one base from this, so it may be a read error. The CDR3 carries no conserved terminal phenylalanine or tryptophan, so it likely arises from a read error. The chain combines TRBV6-2 or TRBV6-3 with TRBJ2-1; maybe TRBD1 (5 bases). V gave up 10 bases and J gave up 4 bases, with 14 bases separating them. Germline V gives CDR1 MNHEY, CDR2 SVGEGT. The CDR3 runs 13 residues. CDR3: CATQGARYNEQFC. In DNA, the CDR3 is TGTGCCACCCAAGGGGCCAGGTACAATGAGCAGTTCTGC.

This clonotype has ten or more counts. The chain couples TRBV20-1 to TRBJ2-1, with TRBD1 matching over 10 bases. The germline CDR1 and CDR2 sequences are DFQATT and SNEGSKA (reference sequence). The CDR3 contains 17 residues. The ends lost 1 base at V and 4 bases at J; junction bases unmatched: 10. This CDR3 reads CSARGGGDRGPYNEQFF. DNA of the CDR3: TGCAGTGCTAGAGGAGGGGGCGACAGGGGGCCTTACAATGAGCAGTTCTTC.

In this sample, this clonotype turned up many times. The rearrangement links TRBV5-1 to TRBJ2-7, with 8 bases fitting TRBD1. CDR3 length: 15 amino acids. Losses at the gene ends were 3 bases for V and 2 bases for J; bases not matched to a gene: 7. Germline loops: CDR1 SGHRS, CDR2 YFSETQ. This chain's CDR3 is CASSSRTGWAYEQYF. CDR3 sequence (DNA): TGCGCCAGCAGCTCGAGGACAGGGTGGGCCTACGAGCAGTACTTC.

In its sample, this clonotype was seen many times. The chain carries TRBV7-2 and TRBJ2-3; D unresolved. Germline V gives CDR1 SGHTA, CDR2 FQGNSA. CDR3 length equals 16 residues. V lost 0 bases and J 2 bases, leaving 12 bases between the germline ends. CDR3 DNA: TGTGCCAGCAGCTTAGCTAGCATCCTCAACACAGATACGCAGTATTTT. Its translation: CASSLASILNTDTQYF. Complete variable domain (other parts from reference TRBV7-2 and TRBJ2-3): GAGVSQSPSNKVTEKGKDVELRCDPISGHTALYWYRQSLGQGLEFLIYFQGNSAPDKSGLPSDRFSAERTGGSVSTLTIQRTQQEDSAVYLCASSLASILNTDTQYFGPGTRLTVL.

This clonotype showed up many times. The CDR3 is CSAERASAGGYEQFF. In DNA form, the CDR3 reads TGCAGTGCTGAAAGGGCTAGCGCTGGAGGGTATGAGCAGTTCTTC. This rearrangement joins TRBV20-1 to TRBJ2-1; D is perhaps TRBD2 (6 bases). The germline V gene encodes CDR1 DFQATT and CDR2 SNEGSKA (reference sequence). There are 15 residues in the CDR3. V was cut by 5 bases and J by 8 bases, with 22 bases left in between.

In this sample, this clonotype turned up many times. DNA of the CDR3: TGTGCCAGCAGTACAACCGGGGGGAAGAGCTATGGCTACACCTTC. Protein product: CASSTTGGKSYGYTF. The chain recombines TRBV7-2 with TRBJ1-2; the D gene is possibly TRBD1 (5 bases). This CDR3 comprises 15 residues. Germline CDR1 is SGHTA and CDR2 is FQGNSA. V was trimmed by 6 bases and J by 4 bases, leaving 18 bases between them.

The sample holds many counts of this clonotype. The chain couples TRBV10-3 to TRBJ1-2; the D is unclear. The germline gives CDR1 ENHRY, CDR2 SYGVKD. V gave up 6 bases and J gave up 3 bases, with 11 bases separating them. The CDR3 length is 13 residues. This chain's CDR3 is CAIRALEDYGYTF. CDR3 DNA: TGTGCCATCAGGGCGCTGGAGGACTATGGCTACACCTTC.

This clonotype has just a few counts. The rearrangement joins TRBV6-6 to TRBJ1-4; a possible D gene is TRBD1 (5 bases). Germline lookup yields CDR1 MNHNY and CDR2 SVGAGI (reference sequence). V was trimmed by 5 bases and J by 8 bases, leaving 15 bases between them. The CDR3 loop spans 14 amino acids. The CDR3 sequence is CASSGAGLPEKLFF. In DNA form, the CDR3 reads TGTGCCAGCAGTGGGGCAGGGCTTCCCGAAAAACTGTTTTTT.

This clonotype was seen ten or more times. The chain recombines TRBV20-1 with TRBJ2-1; D possibly corresponds to TRBD2 (5 bases). The germline CDR1 and CDR2 sequences are DFQATT and SNEGSKA (reference sequence). The CDR3 is 13 amino acids. Deletions cut 1 base from V and 9 bases from J, with 13 bases between. The CDR3 here is CSARVVASGEQFF. CDR3 DNA sequence: TGCAGTGCTAGAGTTGTAGCGTCGGGTGAGCAGTTCTTC.

This clonotype was observed at least ten times. The CDR3 sequence is CSVGGGRGAEPQHF. The DNA of the CDR3 is TGCAGCGTTGGGGGCGGCAGGGGCGCGGAGCCCCAGCATTTT. The genes are TRBV29-1 and TRBJ1-5; possibly TRBD1 for D (6 bases). Trimming took 4 bases from V and 8 from J, leaving 18 bases between them. The CDR3 sequence is 14 residues long. Germline CDR1 is SQVTM and CDR2 is ANQGSEA.

In its sample, this clonotype was seen many times. The genes are TRBV20-1 and TRBJ2-5; the match to TRBD1 covers 8 bases. V shed 5 bases, J shed 5 bases, and the junction held 16 bases outside the gene matches. The CDR3 is 16 amino acids. Germline assignment: CDR1 DFQATT and CDR2 SNEGSKA (reference sequence). CDR3 bases: TGCAGTGCTGAGGCCTGGGACAGGAGACTTGGGGAGACCCAGTACTTC. It yields the protein CSAEAWDRRLGETQYF.

This chain links TRBV10-2 with TRBJ1-1, with TRBD1 identical over 9 bases. The CDR3 loop spans 15 amino acids. Trimming removed 4 bases from V and 6 bases from J; junction bases left unmatched: 9. CDR1 and CDR2 from the germline V gene are WSHSY and SAAADI. Here the CDR3 DNA reads TGCGCCAGCAGTGTTCCGGGACAGGGCGTCCCTGAAGCTTTCTTT. This encodes CASSVPGQGVPEAFF.

This clonotype has a count of ten or more. The DNA for the CDR3 is TGCAGCGTTAGCAGGGGGCGGAACACTGAAGCTTTCTTT. Encoded protein: CSVSRGRNTEAFF. The chain links TRBV29-1 to TRBJ1-1; 8 positions agree with TRBD1. J lost 1 base, V lost 5 bases, and 3 bases had no gene match. The CDR3 has 13 amino acids. Germline-derived CDR1 and CDR2 are SQVTM and ANQGSEA.

This clonotype appeared many times. The gene calls are TRBV20-1 and TRBJ2-4; D remains ambiguous. Germline V CDR1 and CDR2: DFQATT, SNEGSKA (reference sequence). This CDR3 has 11 amino acids. Trimming shortened V by 6 bases and J by 5 bases, and 8 bases separated the two germline ends. In DNA, the CDR3 is TGCAGTGCCCCGACCGAAAACATTCAGTACTTC. This gives the protein CSAPTENIQYF.

In this sample, this clonotype turned up many times. V usage is TRBV5-1 and J usage is TRBJ1-1; 9 bases map to TRBD1. CDR1 is SGHRS, CDR2 YFSETQ, per germline. J gave up 4 bases and V 3 bases, and 13 bases lay outside the gene matches. CDR3 length: 17 amino acids. CDR3 protein: CASSSQPGQGESTEAFF. The CDR3 DNA sequence: TGCGCCAGCAGCTCGCAACCGGGACAGGGAGAGAGCACTGAAGCTTTCTTT.

At least ten counts were recorded for this clonotype. This chain connects TRBV6-6 to TRBJ2-3, with D perhaps being TRBD1 or TRBD2 (5 bases each). Germline-derived CDR1 and CDR2 are MNHNY and SVGAGI (reference sequence). V was pared by 0 bases and J by 0 bases, with 10 bases between. The CDR3 contains 16 residues. The CDR3 sequence: CASSYSRGVSTDTQYF. The CDR3 DNA reads TGTGCCAGCAGTTACTCGAGAGGGGTGAGCACAGATACGCAGTATTTT.

This clonotype was seen at least ten times. The chain carries TRBV5-1 and TRBJ1-2; TRBD1 matches 8 bases. J lost 2 bases, V lost 0 bases, and 3 bases had no gene match. Germline values: CDR1 SGHRS, CDR2 YFSETQ. This CDR3 spans 15 amino acids. The CDR3 DNA is TGCGCCAGCAGCTTGGCGGGGACAGGCAACTATGGCTACACCTTC. Encoded protein: CASSLAGTGNYGYTF.

This clonotype was observed many times. The chain combines TRBV12-3 or TRBV12-4 with TRBJ1-5, with D possibly matching TRBD1 (5 bases). CDR3 size: 17 residues. The ends were cut back, 7 bases at V and 0 bases at J, with 19 bases in the middle. Written as DNA, the CDR3 is TGTGCCAGCACGTTGGATCTGACTGACAGTAGCAATCAGCCCCAGCATTTT. Its protein product is CASTLDLTDSSNQPQHF.

This clonotype has at least ten counts. The gene calls are TRBV14 and TRBJ2-1, with D perhaps matching TRBD2 (5 bases). Trimming cost V 0 bases and J 3 bases, with 12 bases left between them. Germline lookup yields CDR1 SGHDN and CDR2 FVKESK. This CDR3 has 16 residues. The CDR3 sequence: CASSQEQYGGYNEQFF. The CDR3 DNA sequence: TGTGCCAGCAGCCAAGAACAGTACGGAGGCTACAATGAGCAGTTCTTC.

Many counts were recorded for this clonotype. The genes are TRBV7-8 and TRBJ2-2; the match to TRBD1 covers 10 bases. V dropped 0 bases and J dropped 7; count of bases not matched to a gene: 11. The CDR3 consists of 18 residues. CDR1 and CDR2 (germline): SGHVS, FQNEAQ. The CDR3: CASSLARGGQGIVGELFF. In DNA, the CDR3 is TGTGCCAGCAGCTTAGCCCGGGGGGGACAGGGGATTGTCGGGGAGCTGTTTTTT.

Ten or more counts support this clonotype. V gene TRBV5-1 combines with J gene TRBJ2-7; 11 nucleotides align to TRBD1. Germline V CDR1 and CDR2: SGHRS, YFSETQ. The CDR3 is 14 residues long. V gave up 4 bases and J gave up 5 bases; unmatched junction bases: 5. As DNA, the CDR3 is TGCGCCAGCAGCCCGGGACAGGGGGGGAACGAGCAGTACGTC. Its translation is CASSPGQGGNEQYV.

This clonotype was counted many times. V usage is TRBV6-5 and J usage is TRBJ2-5; no clear D. Germline CDR1 and CDR2: MNHEY and SVGAGI. Trimming pared 2 bases from V and 4 bases from J, leaving 2 bases between. CDR3 length equals 11 residues. The CDR3 region is CASSYIETQYF. The CDR3 DNA follows: TGTGCCAGCAGTTACATAGAGACCCAGTACTTC.

Many counts were recorded for this clonotype. The gene calls are TRBV5-1 and TRBJ2-7; 10 bases map to TRBD1. Germline CDR1 and CDR2: SGHRS and YFSETQ. The CDR3 is 14 residues long. The J segment lost 2 bases and the V segment lost 3 bases, leaving 2 bases of the junction unmatched. CDR3 in amino acids: CASSSDRGTYEQYF. The DNA of the CDR3 is TGCGCCAGCAGCTCGGACAGGGGGACCTACGAGCAGTACTTC.